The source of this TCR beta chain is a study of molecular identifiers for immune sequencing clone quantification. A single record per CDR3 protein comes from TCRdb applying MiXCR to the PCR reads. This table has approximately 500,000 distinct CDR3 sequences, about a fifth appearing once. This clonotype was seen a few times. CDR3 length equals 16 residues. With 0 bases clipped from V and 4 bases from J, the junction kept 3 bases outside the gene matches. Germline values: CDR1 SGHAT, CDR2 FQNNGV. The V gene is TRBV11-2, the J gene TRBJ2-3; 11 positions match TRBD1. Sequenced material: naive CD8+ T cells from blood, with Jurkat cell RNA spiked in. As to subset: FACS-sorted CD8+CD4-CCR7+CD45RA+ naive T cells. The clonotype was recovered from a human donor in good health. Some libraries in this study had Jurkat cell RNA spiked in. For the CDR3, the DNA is TGTGCCAGCAGCTTAGATTCGGGACAGGGGGCAGATACGCAGTATTTT. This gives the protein CASSLDSGQGADTQYF.